This T cell receptor beta chain came from a study of CD8+ T cells in alopecia areata (dated by TCRdb to 2016 to 2019). In terms of the full investigation: The treated patients, all with moderate-to-severe alopecia areata, were enrolled in an open-label pilot trial of oral tofacitinib given at 5 to 10 mg twice daily. Patients received tofacitinib for 6 to 18 months and were then followed off drug for 6 months to check for delayed response and recurrence. To study T cell clonal expansion in alopecia areata, the researchers applied high-throughput TCRbeta sequencing to both the C3H/HeJ mouse model and human patients. In humans, TCRbeta sequencing was performed on scalp tissue and on sorted CD4+ and CD8+ peripheral blood T cells from healthy controls and from patients with patchy or totalis/universalis alopecia areata. Tofacitinib-treated patients had biopsies at baseline and at 4 and 24 weeks of treatment, with a later scalp biopsy in several patients. Scalp clonality was compared among normal scalp (n=4), patchy alopecia areata scalp (n=8), and alopecia totalis/universalis scalp (n=8). RNA was obtained with the PAXgene miRNA kit for fixed scalp, the miRNeasy kit for PBMCs, and the RNeasy kit for mouse skin. TCRbeta CDR3 regions were amplified by immunoSEQ multiplex PCR using 35 Vbeta forward and 13 Jbeta reverse primers.

Overall study results and their limits: Resident alphabeta T cells in normal human skin are also sequenced, complicating scalp TCR repertoire analysis, unlike mouse skin dominated by gammadelta T cells. TCR sequences shared between patients were less clear than in mice, possibly partly because of HLA diversity in the patient population. Higher clonality and more expanded CD8+ clones were observed in lesional scalp than in normal scalp, particularly in alopecia totalis/universalis, a finding suggestive of antigenic drive.

As concerns this clone: Its specific antigen is unknown. Base qualities are not provided; no much larger clone lies one nucleotide away.

In the paper's terms, the time point label means: baseline before oral tofacitinib. Lesional scalp punch biopsies and peripheral blood were collected from alopecia areata patients. PBMCs were isolated by density centrifugation and stained for CD3, CD4 and CD8, after which CD4+ and CD8+ T cells were sorted on a FACSAria. Library generation was performed with the immunoSEQ multiplex PCR assay. To provide template for TCR sequencing, every sample had RNA extracted and reverse transcribed into cDNA. SuperScript III was used for first-strand cDNA synthesis, primed with a 2:1 mix of oligo-dT and random hexamers. A synthetic immune receptor repertoire was used to measure amplification bias, and any remaining bias was corrected computationally. The authors processed their data as follows. Raw reads were preprocessed to remove errors, and CDR3 was defined by IMGT conventions from the conserved cysteine to phenylalanine. To get clonality, Shannon entropy was normalized by log2 of the number of productive unique TCRs and the result was subtracted from 1. Scalp TCRbeta sequences were cross-referenced with sorted blood CD4 and CD8 repertoires so that the CD4 or CD8 identity of scalp clones could be inferred. TCRdb took over this immuneACCESS table, retaining in-frame rearrangements with V and J assigned. Such tables are incomplete; in checked studies, under half of the missing clones stem from an unresolved V gene, and the remainder is unexplained. D and trimming come from the DNA, and the V and J calls and clone size come from that table. The sample includes more than 200,000 clones, with under 70% observed a single time. The leading ten clones occupy 1.2% of the sample.

The sequence came from a human donor with alopecia areata. Source: CD4+ T cells sorted from blood, taken at week 0.

The CDR3 corresponds to CSAGQGNYGYTF. The sequenced DNA: TGCAGCGCGGGACAGGGGAACTATGGCTACACCTTC. The sequence joins TRBV29-1 to TRBJ1-2; 10 of the junction bases match TRBD1. V is cut back by 7 bases and J by 2 bases, with 1 base in the junction unmatched. Measured from the cysteine to the phenylalanine, the CDR3 is 12 residues long. Just CDR3 DNA is preserved here, 36 bases in frame from base 1. The germline V gene supplies CDR1 SQVTM and CDR2 ANQGSEA.